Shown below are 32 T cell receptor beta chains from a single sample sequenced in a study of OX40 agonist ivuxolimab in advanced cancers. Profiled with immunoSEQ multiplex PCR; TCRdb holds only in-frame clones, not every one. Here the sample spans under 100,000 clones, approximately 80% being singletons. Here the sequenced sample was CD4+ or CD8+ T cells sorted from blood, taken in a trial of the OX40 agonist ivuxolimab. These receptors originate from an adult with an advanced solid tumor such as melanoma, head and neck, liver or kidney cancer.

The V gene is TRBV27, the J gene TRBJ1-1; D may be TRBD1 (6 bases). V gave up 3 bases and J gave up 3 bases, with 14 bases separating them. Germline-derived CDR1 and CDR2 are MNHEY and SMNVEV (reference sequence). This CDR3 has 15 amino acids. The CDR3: CASSFSGAGYTEAFF. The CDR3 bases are TGTGCCAGCAGTTTCTCAGGGGCCGGGTACACTGAAGCTTTCTTT.

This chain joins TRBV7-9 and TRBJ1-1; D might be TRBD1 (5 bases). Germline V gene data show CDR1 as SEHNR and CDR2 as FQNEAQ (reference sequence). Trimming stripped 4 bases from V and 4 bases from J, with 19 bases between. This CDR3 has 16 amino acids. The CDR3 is CASSSGTTPRGTEAFF. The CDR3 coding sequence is TGTGCCAGCAGCTCGGGGACCACCCCTAGGGGCACTGAAGCTTTCTTT.

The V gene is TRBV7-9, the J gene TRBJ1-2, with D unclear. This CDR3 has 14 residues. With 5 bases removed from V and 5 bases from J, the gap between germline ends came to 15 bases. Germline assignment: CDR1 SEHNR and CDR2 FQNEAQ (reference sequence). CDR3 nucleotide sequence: TGTGCCAGCAGCCCGACGTCACTAGGGTATGGCTACACCTTC. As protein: CASSPTSLGYGYTF.

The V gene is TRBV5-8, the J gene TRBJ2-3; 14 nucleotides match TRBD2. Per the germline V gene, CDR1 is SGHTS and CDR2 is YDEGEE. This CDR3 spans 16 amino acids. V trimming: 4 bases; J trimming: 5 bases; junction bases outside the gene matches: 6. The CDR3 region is CASSLGTSGRGDTQYF. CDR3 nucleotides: TGTGCCAGCAGCCTTGGGACTAGCGGGAGAGGAGATACGCAGTATTTT. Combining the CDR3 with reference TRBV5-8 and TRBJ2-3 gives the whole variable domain EAGVTQSPTHLIKTRGQQATLRCSPISGHTSVYWYQQALGLGLQFLLWYDEGEERNRGNFPPRFSGRQFPNYSSELNVNALELEDSALYLCASSLGTSGRGDTQYFGPGTRLTVL.

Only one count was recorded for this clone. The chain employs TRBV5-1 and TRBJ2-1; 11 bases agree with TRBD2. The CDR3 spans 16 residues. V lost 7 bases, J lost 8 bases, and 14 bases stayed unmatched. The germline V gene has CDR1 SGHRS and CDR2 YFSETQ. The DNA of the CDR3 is TGCGCCAGCCATTATACGACGGGACTAGCGGTGGATGAGCAGTTCTTC. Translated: CASHYTTGLAVDEQFF.

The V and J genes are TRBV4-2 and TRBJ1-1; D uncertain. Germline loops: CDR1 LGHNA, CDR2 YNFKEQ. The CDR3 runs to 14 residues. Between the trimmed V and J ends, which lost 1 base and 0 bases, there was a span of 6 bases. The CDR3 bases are TGTGCCAGCAGCCAAGGGGGATTGAACACTGAAGCTTTCTTT. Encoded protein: CASSQGGLNTEAFF.

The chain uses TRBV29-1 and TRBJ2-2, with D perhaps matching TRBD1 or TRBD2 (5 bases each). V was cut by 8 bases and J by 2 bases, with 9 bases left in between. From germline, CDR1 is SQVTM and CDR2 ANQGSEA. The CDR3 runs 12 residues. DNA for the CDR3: TGCAGCTCGAGGGGTAACACCGGGGAGCTGTTTTTT. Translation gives CSSRGNTGELFF.

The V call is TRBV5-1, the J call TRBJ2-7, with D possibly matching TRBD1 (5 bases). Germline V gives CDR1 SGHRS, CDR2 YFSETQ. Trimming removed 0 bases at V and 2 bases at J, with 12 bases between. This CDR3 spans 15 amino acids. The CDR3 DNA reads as TGCGCCAGCAGCTTGGGACAGAAGGATACCTACGAGCAGTACTTC. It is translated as CASSLGQKDTYEQYF.

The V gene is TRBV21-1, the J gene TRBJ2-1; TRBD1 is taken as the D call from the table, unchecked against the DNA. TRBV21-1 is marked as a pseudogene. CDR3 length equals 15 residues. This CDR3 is CASSPHWGSVDEQFF. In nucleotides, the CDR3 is TGTGCCAGCAGCCCTCACTGGGGCAGTGTGGATGAGCAGTTCTTC.

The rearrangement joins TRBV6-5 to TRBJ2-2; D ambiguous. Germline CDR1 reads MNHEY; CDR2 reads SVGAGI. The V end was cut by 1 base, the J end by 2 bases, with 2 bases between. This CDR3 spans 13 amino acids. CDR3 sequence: CASSYFNTGELFF. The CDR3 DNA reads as TGTGCCAGCAGTTACTTTAACACCGGGGAGCTGTTTTTT.

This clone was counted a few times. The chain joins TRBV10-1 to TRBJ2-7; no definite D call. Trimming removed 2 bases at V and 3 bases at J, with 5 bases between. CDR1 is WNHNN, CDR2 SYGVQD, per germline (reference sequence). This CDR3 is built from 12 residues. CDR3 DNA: TGCGCCAGCAGTGAGGACCTCTACGAGCAGTACTTC. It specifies CASSEDLYEQYF.

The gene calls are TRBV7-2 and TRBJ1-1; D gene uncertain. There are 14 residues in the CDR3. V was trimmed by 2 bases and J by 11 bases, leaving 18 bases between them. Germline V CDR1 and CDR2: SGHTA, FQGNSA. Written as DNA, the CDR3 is TGTGCCAGCAGCTTATTACGGCAGGCAGGTTCGGCTTTCTTT. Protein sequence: CASSLLRQAGSAFF.

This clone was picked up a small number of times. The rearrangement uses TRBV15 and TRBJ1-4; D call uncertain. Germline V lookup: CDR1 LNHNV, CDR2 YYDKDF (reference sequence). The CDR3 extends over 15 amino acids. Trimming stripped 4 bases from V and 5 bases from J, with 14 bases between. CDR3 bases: TGTGCCACCAGCATGCGGCCTGATGTAAATGAAAAACTGTTTTTT. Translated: CATSMRPDVNEKLFF.

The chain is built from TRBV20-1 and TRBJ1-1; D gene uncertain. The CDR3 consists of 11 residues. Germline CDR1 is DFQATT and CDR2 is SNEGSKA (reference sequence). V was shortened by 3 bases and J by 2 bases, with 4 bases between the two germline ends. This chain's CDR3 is CSARGNTEAFF. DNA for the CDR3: TGCAGTGCTAGGGGCAACACTGAAGCTTTCTTT.

CDR3 nucleotide sequence: TGTGCCAGCAGCTTAGTTTCCGGGGGCGTCTACGAGCAGTACTTC. Encoded protein: CASSLVSGGVYEQYF. The chain carries TRBV11-2 and TRBJ2-7, with D perhaps being TRBD1 or TRBD2 (6 bases each). This CDR3 is built from 15 residues. Between the trimmed V and J ends, which lost 1 base and 3 bases, there was a span of 13 bases. Germline lookup yields CDR1 SGHAT and CDR2 FQNNGV. The variable domain in full, completed from reference TRBV11-2 and TRBJ2-7, reads EAGVAQSPRYKIIEKRQSVAFWCNPISGHATLYWYQQILGQGPKLLIQFQNNGVVDDSQLPKDRFSAERLKGVDSTLKIQPAKLEDSAVYLCASSLVSGGVYEQYFGPGTRLTVT.

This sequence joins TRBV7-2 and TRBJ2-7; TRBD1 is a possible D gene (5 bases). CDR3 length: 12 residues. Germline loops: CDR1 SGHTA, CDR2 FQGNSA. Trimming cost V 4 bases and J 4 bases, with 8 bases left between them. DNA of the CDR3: TGTGCCAGCAGCTACCAGGGTTACGAGCAGTACTTC. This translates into CASSYQGYEQYF.

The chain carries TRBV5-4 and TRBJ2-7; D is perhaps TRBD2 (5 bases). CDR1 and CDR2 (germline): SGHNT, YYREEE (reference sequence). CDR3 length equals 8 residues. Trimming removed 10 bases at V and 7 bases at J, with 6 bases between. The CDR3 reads CARGEQYF. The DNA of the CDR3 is TGTGCCCGGGGAGAGCAGTACTTC.

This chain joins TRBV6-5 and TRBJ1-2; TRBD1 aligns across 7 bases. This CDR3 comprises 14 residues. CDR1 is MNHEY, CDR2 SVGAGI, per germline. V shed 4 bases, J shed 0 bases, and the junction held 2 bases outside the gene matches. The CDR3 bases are TGTGCCAGCAGTTGGGGACAGCCTAACTATGGCTACACCTTC. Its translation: CASSWGQPNYGYTF.

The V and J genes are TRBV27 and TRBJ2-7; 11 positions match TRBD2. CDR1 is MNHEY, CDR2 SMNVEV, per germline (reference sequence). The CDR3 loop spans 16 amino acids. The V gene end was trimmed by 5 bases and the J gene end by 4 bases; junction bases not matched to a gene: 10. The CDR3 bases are TGTGCCAGCAGTGGTTGGGCGACTAGCGGGAAGTACGAGCAGTACTTC. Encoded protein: CASSGWATSGKYEQYF.

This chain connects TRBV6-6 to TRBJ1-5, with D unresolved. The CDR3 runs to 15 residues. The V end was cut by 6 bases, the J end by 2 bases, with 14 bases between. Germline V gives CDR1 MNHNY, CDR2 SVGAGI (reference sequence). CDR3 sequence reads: CASRRAVQGNQPQHF. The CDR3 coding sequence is TGTGCCAGCAGAAGGGCAGTGCAGGGCAATCAGCCCCAGCATTTT.

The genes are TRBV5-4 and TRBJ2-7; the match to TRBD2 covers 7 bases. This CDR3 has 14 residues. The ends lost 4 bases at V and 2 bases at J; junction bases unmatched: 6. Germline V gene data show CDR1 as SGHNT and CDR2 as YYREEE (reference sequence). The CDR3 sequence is CASSQGGTAYEQYF. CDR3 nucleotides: TGTGCCAGCAGCCAGGGAGGGACCGCCTACGAGCAGTACTTC.

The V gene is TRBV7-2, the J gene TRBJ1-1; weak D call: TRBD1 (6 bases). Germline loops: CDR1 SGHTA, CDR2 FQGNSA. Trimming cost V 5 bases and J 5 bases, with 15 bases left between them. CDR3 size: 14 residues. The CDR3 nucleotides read TGTGCCAGCAGCCGGACAGACTTTAGGACTGAAGCTTTCTTT. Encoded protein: CASSRTDFRTEAFF.

CDR3 DNA: TGTGCCAGCAGCCAAAATTCCGGGACAGTCTCCTACGAGCAGTACTTC. This translates into CASSQNSGTVSYEQYF. The V call is TRBV4-2, the J call TRBJ2-7; 7 bases line up with TRBD1. From germline, CDR1 is LGHNA and CDR2 YNFKEQ. The CDR3 loop spans 16 amino acids. The trim removed 2 bases at V and 0 bases at J, leaving 7 bases unmatched.

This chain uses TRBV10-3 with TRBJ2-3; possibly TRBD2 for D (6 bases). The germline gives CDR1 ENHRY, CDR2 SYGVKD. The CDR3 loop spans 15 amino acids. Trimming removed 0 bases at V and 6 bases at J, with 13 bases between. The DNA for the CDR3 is TGTGCCATCAGTGAGTCGGATAGCGGTGGCGATACGCAGTATTTT. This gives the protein CAISESDSGGDTQYF.

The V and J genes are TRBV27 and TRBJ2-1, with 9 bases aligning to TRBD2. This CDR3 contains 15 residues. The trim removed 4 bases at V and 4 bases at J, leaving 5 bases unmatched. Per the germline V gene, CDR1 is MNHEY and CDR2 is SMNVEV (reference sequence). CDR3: CASSSGGGAYNEQFF. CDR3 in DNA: TGTGCCAGCAGTTCTGGCGGGGGGGCTTACAATGAGCAGTTCTTC.

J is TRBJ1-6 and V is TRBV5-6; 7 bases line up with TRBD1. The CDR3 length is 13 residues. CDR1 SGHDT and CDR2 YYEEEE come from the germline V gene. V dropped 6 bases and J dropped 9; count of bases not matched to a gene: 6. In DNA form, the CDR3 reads TGTGCCAGCACCCCGACAGGGATTTCACCCCTCCACTTT. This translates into CASTPTGISPLHF.

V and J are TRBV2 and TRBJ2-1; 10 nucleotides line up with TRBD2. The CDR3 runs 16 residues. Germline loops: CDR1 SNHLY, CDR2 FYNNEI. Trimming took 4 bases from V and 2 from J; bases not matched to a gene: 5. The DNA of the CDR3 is TGTGCCAGCAGTGGCCCTAGCGGGGGAACCTACAATGAGCAGTTCTTC. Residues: CASSGPSGGTYNEQFF.

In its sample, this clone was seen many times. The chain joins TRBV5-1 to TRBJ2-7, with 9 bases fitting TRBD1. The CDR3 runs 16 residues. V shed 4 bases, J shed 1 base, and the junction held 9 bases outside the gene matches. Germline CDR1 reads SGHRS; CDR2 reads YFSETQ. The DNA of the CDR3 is TGCGCCAGCAGCGGCGACCGCGGGACAGGGTCCTACGAGCAGTACTTC. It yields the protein CASSGDRGTGSYEQYF.

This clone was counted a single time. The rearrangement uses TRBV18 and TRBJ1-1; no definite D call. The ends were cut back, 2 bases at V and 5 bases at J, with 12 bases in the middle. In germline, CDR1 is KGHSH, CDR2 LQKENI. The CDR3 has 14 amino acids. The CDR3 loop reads CASSPSGYGTEAFF. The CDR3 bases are TGTGCCAGCTCACCAAGCGGGTACGGGACTGAAGCTTTCTTT.

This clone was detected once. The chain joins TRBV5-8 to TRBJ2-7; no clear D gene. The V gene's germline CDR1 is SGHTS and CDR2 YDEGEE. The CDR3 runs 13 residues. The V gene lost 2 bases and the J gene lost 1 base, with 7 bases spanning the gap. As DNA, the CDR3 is TGTGCCAGCAGCTTTTACGGTTCCTACGAGCAGTACTTC. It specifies CASSFYGSYEQYF.

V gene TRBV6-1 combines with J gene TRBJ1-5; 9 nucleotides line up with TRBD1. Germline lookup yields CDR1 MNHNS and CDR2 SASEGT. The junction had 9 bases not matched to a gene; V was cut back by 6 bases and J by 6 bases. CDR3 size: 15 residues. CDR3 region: CASRPGQGEVQPQHF. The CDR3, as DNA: TGTGCCAGCAGACCGGGACAGGGAGAGGTTCAGCCCCAGCATTTT.

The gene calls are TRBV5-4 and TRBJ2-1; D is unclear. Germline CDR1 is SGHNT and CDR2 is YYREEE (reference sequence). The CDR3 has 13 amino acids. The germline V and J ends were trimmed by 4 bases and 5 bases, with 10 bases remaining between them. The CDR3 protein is CASSTSNDNEQFF. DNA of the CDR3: TGTGCCAGCAGCACCTCTAATGACAATGAGCAGTTCTTC.